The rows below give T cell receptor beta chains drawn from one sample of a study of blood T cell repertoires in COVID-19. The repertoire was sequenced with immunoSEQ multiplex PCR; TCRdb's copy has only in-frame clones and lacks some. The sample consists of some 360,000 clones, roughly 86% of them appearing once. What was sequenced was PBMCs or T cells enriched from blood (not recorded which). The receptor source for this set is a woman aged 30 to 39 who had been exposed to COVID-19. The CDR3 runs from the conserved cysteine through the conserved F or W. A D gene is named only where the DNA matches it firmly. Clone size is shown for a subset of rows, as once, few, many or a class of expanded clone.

CDR3 DNA: TGTGCCAGCAGCCAAGAGAGAGACTATGGCTACACCTTC; CDR3 protein: CASSQERDYGYTF; clone size: -; V gene: TRBV11-3; D gene: -; J gene: TRBJ1-2
CDR3 DNA: TGTGCCAGCAGTTTATCGGACAGGTCCTCCTACGAGCAGTACTTC; CDR3 protein: CASSLSDRSSYEQYF; clone size: -; V gene: TRBV28; D gene: TRBD1; J gene: TRBJ2-7
CDR3 DNA: TGTGCCAGCAGCCAAGGCACCAACTTAGTTGGAAACACCATATATTTT; CDR3 protein: CASSQGTNLVGNTIYF; clone size: few; V gene: TRBV3-1/TRBV3-2; D gene: -; J gene: TRBJ1-3
CDR3 DNA: TGTGCCAGCAGTGAACTCCCAGGGGTCAACACAGATACGCAGTATTTT; CDR3 protein: CASSELPGVNTDTQYF; clone size: -; V gene: TRBV2; D gene: -; J gene: TRBJ2-3
CDR3 DNA: TGTGCCAGCAGTGATGCAGGGAGGGTCGATTATGGCTACACCTTC; CDR3 protein: CASSDAGRVDYGYTF; clone size: -; V gene: TRBV6-1; D gene: -; J gene: TRBJ1-2
CDR3 DNA: TGTGCCAGCACCATCATGCCGACAGGGGAGAATGAGCAGTTCTTC; CDR3 protein: CASTIMPTGENEQFF; clone size: -; V gene: TRBV9; D gene: TRBD1; J gene: TRBJ2-1
CDR3 DNA: TGTGCCAGCAGCTCCGCTCCGGGACAGAATAATTCACCCCTCCACTTT; CDR3 protein: CASSSAPGQNNSPLHF; clone size: once; V gene: TRBV7-9; D gene: TRBD1; J gene: TRBJ1-6
CDR3 DNA: TGTGCCAGCAGTGAAGGACAGGGGGCATTGCCCACCGGGGAGCTGTTTTTT; CDR3 protein: CASSEGQGALPTGELFF; clone size: few; V gene: TRBV28; D gene: TRBD1; J gene: TRBJ2-2
CDR3 DNA: TGTGCCATCAGCCTAACAGGGGAGGCGTATGGCTACACCTTC; CDR3 protein: CAISLTGEAYGYTF; clone size: -; V gene: TRBV10-3; D gene: TRBD1; J gene: TRBJ1-2
CDR3 DNA: TGCGCCAGCAGTGAACGGGACTTAAACACCGGGGAGCTGTTTTTT; CDR3 protein: CASSERDLNTGELFF; clone size: -; V gene: TRBV10-2; D gene: -; J gene: TRBJ2-2
CDR3 DNA: TGTGCCAGCAGCGTTGGACAGGGTAAGGGAAACACCATATATTTT; CDR3 protein: CASSVGQGKGNTIYF; clone size: -; V gene: TRBV21-1; D gene: -; J gene: TRBJ1-3
CDR3 DNA: TGTGCTAGGAGGTGTTGTAACTACGAGCAGTACTTC; CDR3 protein: CARRCCNYEQYF; clone size: -; V gene: TRBV12-5; D gene: -; J gene: TRBJ2-7
CDR3 DNA: TGTGCCAGCAGACTCGGGACTAGCGGGGTCCAAGAGACCCAGTACTTC; CDR3 protein: CASRLGTSGVQETQYF; clone size: -; V gene: TRBV28; D gene: TRBD2; J gene: TRBJ2-5
CDR3 DNA: TGTGCCAGTAATAAGCGCTCGGGTCAGCCCCAGCATTTT; CDR3 protein: CASNKRSGQPQHF; clone size: -; V gene: TRBV19; D gene: -; J gene: TRBJ1-5
CDR3 DNA: TGTGCCAGCAGGACCGGTCCCCGGGGGGGCTACGAGCAGTACTTC; CDR3 protein: CASRTGPRGGYEQYF; clone size: -; V gene: TRBV27; D gene: TRBD2; J gene: TRBJ2-7
CDR3 DNA: TGTGCCAGCAGTCCGGGACTAGCGGGAGTGTCCCAGTACTTC; CDR3 protein: CASSPGLAGVSQYF; clone size: -; V gene: TRBV27; D gene: TRBD2; J gene: TRBJ2-7
CDR3 DNA: TGTGCCAGCACGACGGAGCGGAGCACAGATACGCAGTATTTT; CDR3 protein: CASTTERSTDTQYF; clone size: -; V gene: TRBV7-9; D gene: -; J gene: TRBJ2-3
CDR3 DNA: TGTGCCAGCAGTTTAGGACAGTCGAACACTGAAGCTTTCTTT; CDR3 protein: CASSLGQSNTEAFF; clone size: -; V gene: TRBV28; D gene: -; J gene: TRBJ1-1
CDR3 DNA: TGTGCCAGCAGTTACAGGGGGCGGAACACTGAAGCTTTCTTT; CDR3 protein: CASSYRGRNTEAFF; clone size: few; V gene: TRBV6-5; D gene: TRBD1; J gene: TRBJ1-1
CDR3 DNA: TGTGCCAGCAGTGAGGACAGTAACTATGGCTACACCTTC; CDR3 protein: CASSEDSNYGYTF; clone size: -; V gene: TRBV6-4; D gene: -; J gene: TRBJ1-2
CDR3 DNA: TGTGCCAGCAGCCGCCGACGGTCCGGTACTACGAGGCAGTACTTC; CDR3 protein: CASSRRRSGTTRQYF; clone size: -; V gene: TRBV3-1/TRBV3-2; D gene: -; J gene: TRBJ2-7
CDR3 DNA: TGTGCCACCAGCAGAGATAGGGGACAGGGTTGGGGCTACACCTTC; CDR3 protein: CATSRDRGQGWGYTF; clone size: once; V gene: TRBV15; D gene: TRBD1; J gene: TRBJ1-2
CDR3 DNA: TGTGCCACCAGTGATTACCTGCCGGACAGCGTGTACACAGATACGCAGTATTTT; CDR3 protein: CATSDYLPDSVYTDTQYF; clone size: -; V gene: TRBV24-1; D gene: -; J gene: TRBJ2-3
CDR3 DNA: TGTGCCAGCAGCGACCCCGCGAGCGGGAGATCCTACGAGCAGTACTTC; CDR3 protein: CASSDPASGRSYEQYF; clone size: -; V gene: TRBV11-3; D gene: TRBD2; J gene: TRBJ2-7
CDR3 DNA: TGTGCCAGCAGTTATAGGAGGAACGGTTTGAACACTGAAGCTTTCTTT; CDR3 protein: CASSYRRNGLNTEAFF; clone size: -; V gene: TRBV6-5; D gene: -; J gene: TRBJ1-1
CDR3 DNA: TGTGCCAGCAGCCAACAGGATGATCAGCCCCAGCATTTT; CDR3 protein: CASSQQDDQPQHF; clone size: -; V gene: TRBV11-2; D gene: -; J gene: TRBJ1-5
CDR3 DNA: TGTGCCAGTAATCGGCAGGGTAGGGAAAAACTGTTTTTT; CDR3 protein: CASNRQGREKLFF; clone size: -; V gene: TRBV19; D gene: -; J gene: TRBJ1-4
CDR3 DNA: TGTGCCAGCAGTGAACGTTCGAACACTGAAGCTTTCTTT; CDR3 protein: CASSERSNTEAFF; clone size: -; V gene: TRBV6-1; D gene: -; J gene: TRBJ1-1
CDR3 DNA: TGTGCCAGCAGCCGACAGGGGACTAATGAAAAACTGTTTTTT; CDR3 protein: CASSRQGTNEKLFF; clone size: -; V gene: TRBV5-6; D gene: TRBD1; J gene: TRBJ1-4
CDR3 DNA: TGTGCCAGTACAACAGGTGAAGGAACAGATACGCAGTATTTT; CDR3 protein: CASTTGEGTDTQYF; clone size: -; V gene: TRBV19; D gene: -; J gene: TRBJ2-3
CDR3 DNA: TGTGCCAGCAGCGTAGCTTCGGGACAGGGAGGGTATGGCTACACCTTC; CDR3 protein: CASSVASGQGGYGYTF; clone size: -; V gene: TRBV9; D gene: TRBD1; J gene: TRBJ1-2
CDR3 DNA: TGTGCCAGCACCTTCATCCACGGGGGGAACTATGGCTACACCTTC; CDR3 protein: CASTFIHGGNYGYTF; clone size: -; V gene: TRBV28; D gene: -; J gene: TRBJ1-2
CDR3 DNA: TGTGCCAGCAGTGAAGGTACAGGGGTGTACGGCTACACCTTC; CDR3 protein: CASSEGTGVYGYTF; clone size: -; V gene: TRBV6-1; D gene: TRBD1; J gene: TRBJ1-2
CDR3 DNA: TGTGCCAGCAGCTTACTGGGGCTACAACTAGCCGCCGGGGAGCTGTTTTTT; CDR3 protein: CASSLLGLQLAAGELFF; clone size: -; V gene: TRBV7-9; D gene: -; J gene: TRBJ2-2
CDR3 DNA: TGTGCCAGCAGCCCACCCGGCAGACAGGGGCCCAAGAACACTGAAGCTTTCTTT; CDR3 protein: CASSPPGRQGPKNTEAFF; clone size: -; V gene: TRBV28; D gene: TRBD1; J gene: TRBJ1-1
CDR3 DNA: TGTGCCAGTAGTGGAACAGGGGGCACTCAGCCCCAGCATTTT; CDR3 protein: CASSGTGGTQPQHF; clone size: -; V gene: TRBV19; D gene: TRBD1; J gene: TRBJ1-5